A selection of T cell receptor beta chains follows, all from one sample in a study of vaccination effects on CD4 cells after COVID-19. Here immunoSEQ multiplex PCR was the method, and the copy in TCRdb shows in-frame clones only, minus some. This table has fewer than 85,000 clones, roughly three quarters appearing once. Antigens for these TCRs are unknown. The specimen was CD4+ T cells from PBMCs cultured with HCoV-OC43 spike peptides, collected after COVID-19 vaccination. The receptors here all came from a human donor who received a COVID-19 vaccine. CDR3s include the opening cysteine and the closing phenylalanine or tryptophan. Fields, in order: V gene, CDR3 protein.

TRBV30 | CAWRIREETQYF
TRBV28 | CASSYQWEQFF
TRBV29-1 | CSVVVGFTEAFF
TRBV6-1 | CASSEGTANEKLFF
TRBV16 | CASSPTSGAYNEQFF
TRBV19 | CASSDRDRSTDTQYF
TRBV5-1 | CASSPWTVDQETQYF
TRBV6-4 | CASREHTSGGGTDTQYF
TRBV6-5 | CASRSTGQVYGYTF
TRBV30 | CAWSVGPRELFF
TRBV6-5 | CASGPRGQLAEAFF
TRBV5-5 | CASSSTSRARETQYF
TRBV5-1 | CASSLGLGGTQYF
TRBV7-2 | CASSPPDGLTQYF
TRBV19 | CASSVRDRGANTGELFF
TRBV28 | CASSLLTDTQYF
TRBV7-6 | CASSRTGTSGGIEQFF
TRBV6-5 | CASTPGVPYNEQFF